A selection of T cell receptor beta chains follows, all from one sample in a study of blood T cell repertoires in COVID-19. Repertoires were generated with immunoSEQ multiplex PCR, while TCRdb's copy carries only in-frame clones and drops some. This table has roughly 200,000 clones, more than 85% appearing once. Sequencing was carried out using peripheral blood. Receptor source: a woman aged 25 to 39 with active or convalescent COVID-19. The CDR3 runs from the conserved cysteine through the conserved F or W. The order of the fields is V gene, D gene, clone size, J gene, CDR3 DNA, CDR3 protein. A D gene is named only where the DNA matches it firmly. Clone size is stated in some rows and not others, as once, few, many or a class when expanded.

V gene: TRBV2; D gene: TRBD1; clone size: NA; J gene: TRBJ1-2; CDR3 DNA: TGTGCCAGCAGTGAGGGACAGGTGTATGGCTACACCTTC; CDR3 protein: CASSEGQVYGYTF
V gene: TRBV2; D gene: NA; clone size: NA; J gene: TRBJ1-5; CDR3 DNA: TGTGCCAGCAGTGAAGCGCGGGGAAACAATCAGCCCCAGCATTTT; CDR3 protein: CASSEARGNNQPQHF
V gene: TRBV18; D gene: NA; clone size: NA; J gene: TRBJ1-2; CDR3 DNA: TGTGCCAGCTCGCTTTTGGACAGTTCTACATCCTATGGCTACACCTTC; CDR3 protein: CASSLLDSSTSYGYTF
V gene: TRBV18; D gene: NA; clone size: NA; J gene: TRBJ2-7; CDR3 DNA: TGTGCCAGCGCGGACAGACCCTACGAGCAGTACTTC; CDR3 protein: CASADRPYEQYF
V gene: TRBV5-1; D gene: NA; clone size: NA; J gene: TRBJ2-1; CDR3 DNA: TGCGCCAGCAGCTTGGGCGCTAGCGAGGGGAGGGAGCAGTTCTTC; CDR3 protein: CASSLGASEGREQFF
V gene: TRBV6-5; D gene: NA; clone size: NA; J gene: TRBJ2-3; CDR3 DNA: TGTGCCAGCAGTTACCCGGGACTCGAAAGCGCAGATACGCAGTATTTT; CDR3 protein: CASSYPGLESADTQYF
V gene: TRBV6-5; D gene: TRBD1; clone size: NA; J gene: TRBJ2-4; CDR3 DNA: TGTGCCAGCAGAAGGGACAGGACCAAAAACATTCAGTACTTC; CDR3 protein: CASRRDRTKNIQYF
V gene: TRBV6-2/TRBV6-3; D gene: NA; clone size: NA; J gene: TRBJ1-2; CDR3 DNA: TGTGCCAGCAGCTTAGTTACTAACTATGGCTACACCTTC; CDR3 protein: CASSLVTNYGYTF
V gene: TRBV21-1; D gene: NA; clone size: NA; J gene: TRBJ2-2; CDR3 DNA: TGTGCCAGCAGCACAGGGGGCCCCACCGGGGAGCTGTTTTTT; CDR3 protein: CASSTGGPTGELFF
V gene: TRBV3-1/TRBV3-2; D gene: NA; clone size: NA; J gene: TRBJ1-6; CDR3 DNA: TGTGCCAGCAGCCAAGAAACAGGCGATTCACCCCTCCACTTT; CDR3 protein: CASSQETGDSPLHF
V gene: TRBV7-2; D gene: NA; clone size: NA; J gene: TRBJ1-2; CDR3 DNA: TGTGCCAGCAGCTTAGCATTCGGACTGGGGTATGGCTACACCTTC; CDR3 protein: CASSLAFGLGYGYTF
V gene: TRBV28; D gene: NA; clone size: NA; J gene: TRBJ1-6; CDR3 DNA: TGTGCCAGCTGGGGCTCAGAAAATTCACCCCTCCACTTT; CDR3 protein: CASWGSENSPLHF
V gene: TRBV7-9; D gene: NA; clone size: NA; J gene: TRBJ1-6; CDR3 DNA: TGTGCCAGCAGGGCGACAGGAGCTAATTCACCCCTCCACTTT; CDR3 protein: CASRATGANSPLHF
V gene: TRBV4-1; D gene: TRBD1; clone size: NA; J gene: TRBJ2-7; CDR3 DNA: TGCGCCAGCAGCCAACTCGGACAGGTCTACGAGCAGTACTTC; CDR3 protein: CASSQLGQVYEQYF
V gene: TRBV12-5; D gene: TRBD1; clone size: NA; J gene: TRBJ2-7; CDR3 DNA: TGTGCTAGTGCCAAATTCCCGGACAGGTTCTACGAGCAGTACTTC; CDR3 protein: CASAKFPDRFYEQYF
V gene: TRBV11-2; D gene: NA; clone size: NA; J gene: TRBJ2-3; CDR3 DNA: TGTGCCAGCAGCTTAACCGGACTGGGTAGCACAGATACGCAGTATTTT; CDR3 protein: CASSLTGLGSTDTQYF
V gene: TRBV20-1; D gene: TRBD1; clone size: many; J gene: TRBJ2-3; CDR3 DNA: TGCAGTGCTAGTAAGACGGGACAGGTCACAGATACGCAGTATTTT; CDR3 protein: CSASKTGQVTDTQYF
V gene: TRBV6-6; D gene: NA; clone size: NA; J gene: TRBJ2-7; CDR3 DNA: TGTGCCAGCAGTCCCGAGCCCTACGAGCAGTACTTC; CDR3 protein: CASSPEPYEQYF
V gene: TRBV28; D gene: NA; clone size: NA; J gene: TRBJ1-5; CDR3 DNA: TGTGCCAGCAGTTTTGGGCAGCGGAGCAATCAGCCCCAGCATTTT; CDR3 protein: CASSFGQRSNQPQHF
V gene: TRBV3-1/TRBV3-2; D gene: TRBD1; clone size: NA; J gene: TRBJ1-2; CDR3 DNA: TGTGCCAGCAGCCCGCTGGGACAGGGTGACTACACCTTC; CDR3 protein: CASSPLGQGDYTF
V gene: TRBV7-9; D gene: TRBD1; clone size: NA; J gene: TRBJ2-1; CDR3 DNA: TGTGCCAGCAGCTTGGACAGGGGACCGGTCAATGAGCAGTTCTTC; CDR3 protein: CASSLDRGPVNEQFF
V gene: TRBV6-2/TRBV6-3; D gene: TRBD2; clone size: NA; J gene: TRBJ2-7; CDR3 DNA: TGTGCCAGCAGTCCCTATAGCGGGATCTCCTACGAGCAGTACTTC; CDR3 protein: CASSPYSGISYEQYF
V gene: TRBV5-6; D gene: TRBD2; clone size: NA; J gene: TRBJ2-6; CDR3 DNA: TGTGCCAGCAGCTTGACTAGCGGGCGACTCTCTGGGGCCAACGTCCTGACTTTC; CDR3 protein: CASSLTSGRLSGANVLTF
V gene: TRBV3-1/TRBV3-2; D gene: NA; clone size: NA; J gene: TRBJ2-5; CDR3 DNA: TGTGCCAGCAGCCCTACGGTAGAGACCCAGTACTTC; CDR3 protein: CASSPTVETQYF
V gene: TRBV12-5; D gene: TRBD1; clone size: NA; J gene: TRBJ1-6; CDR3 DNA: TGTGCTAGTGGTCCGGGACAGACGTATTCACCCCTCCACTTT; CDR3 protein: CASGPGQTYSPLHF
V gene: TRBV19; D gene: NA; clone size: NA; J gene: TRBJ2-1; CDR3 DNA: TGTGCCAGTAGGACGGGGGCCTACAATGAGCAGTTCTTC; CDR3 protein: CASRTGAYNEQFF
V gene: TRBV14; D gene: TRBD1; clone size: NA; J gene: TRBJ1-1; CDR3 DNA: TGTGCCAGCAGCCAGCGGGGACAGGGGAGCACTGAAGCTTTCTTT; CDR3 protein: CASSQRGQGSTEAFF
V gene: TRBV5-1; D gene: TRBD1; clone size: NA; J gene: TRBJ1-1; CDR3 DNA: TGCGCCAGCAGCGCGGAGAGAGACAGGGTGGACACTGAAGCTTTCTTT; CDR3 protein: CASSAERDRVDTEAFF
V gene: TRBV27; D gene: NA; clone size: few; J gene: TRBJ2-7; CDR3 DNA: TGTGCCAGCGCCCTAGGCAGCTACTCCTACGAGCAGTACTTC; CDR3 protein: CASALGSYSYEQYF
V gene: TRBV28; D gene: NA; clone size: NA; J gene: TRBJ1-1; CDR3 DNA: TGTGCCAGCAGCGCGGTATGGCGGGGGCCTGAAGCTTTCTTT; CDR3 protein: CASSAVWRGPEAFF
V gene: TRBV18; D gene: TRBD1; clone size: NA; J gene: TRBJ2-5; CDR3 DNA: TGTGCCAGCTCATCCCGGACAGGGGCAGAGACCCAGTACTTC; CDR3 protein: CASSSRTGAETQYF
V gene: TRBV18; D gene: NA; clone size: NA; J gene: TRBJ1-1; CDR3 DNA: TGTGCCAGCTCACCACGTGGGGCCCTGAACACTGAAGCTTTCTTT; CDR3 protein: CASSPRGALNTEAFF
V gene: TRBV2; D gene: TRBD1; clone size: NA; J gene: TRBJ2-7; CDR3 DNA: TGTGCCAGCAGTGGAGACAGGGGCTACGAGCAGTACTTC; CDR3 protein: CASSGDRGYEQYF
V gene: TRBV18; D gene: TRBD2; clone size: once; J gene: TRBJ2-1; CDR3 DNA: TGTGCCAGCTCCCGAACTAGCGGGGGGGCTGGTGAGCAGTTCTTC; CDR3 protein: CASSRTSGGAGEQFF
V gene: TRBV15; D gene: TRBD1; clone size: NA; J gene: TRBJ2-1; CDR3 DNA: TGTGCCACCAGCAGAGATAGGAGGACAGGATACAATGAGCAGTTCTTC; CDR3 protein: CATSRDRRTGYNEQFF
V gene: TRBV13; D gene: NA; clone size: NA; J gene: TRBJ1-5; CDR3 DNA: TGTGCCAGCAGCCAAGGGAGGGATACGCAGCCCCAGCATTTT; CDR3 protein: CASSQGRDTQPQHF
V gene: TRBV4-2; D gene: NA; clone size: NA; J gene: TRBJ2-4; CDR3 DNA: TGTGCCAGCAGCTGGGGGATGCCAGGCCAGGGACAACGGCCAAACATTCAGTACTTC; CDR3 protein: CASSWGMPGQGQRPNIQYF
V gene: TRBV28; D gene: NA; clone size: once; J gene: TRBJ2-5; CDR3 DNA: TGTGCCGTCAGTACCCGACAGGCCGAGGCGATACAAGAGACCCAGTACTTC; CDR3 protein: CAVSTRQAEAIQETQYF
V gene: TRBV19; D gene: NA; clone size: NA; J gene: TRBJ1-1; CDR3 DNA: TGTGCCAGTAGAGCGGCCATGAACACTGAAGCTTTCTTT; CDR3 protein: CASRAAMNTEAFF
V gene: TRBV3-1/TRBV3-2; D gene: TRBD1; clone size: NA; J gene: TRBJ1-2; CDR3 DNA: TGTGCCAGCAGCCACCTCGGGACAGAGAGTCTCTATGGCTACACCTTC; CDR3 protein: CASSHLGTESLYGYTF
V gene: TRBV18; D gene: NA; clone size: once; J gene: TRBJ1-2; CDR3 DNA: TGTGCCAGCTCACCAGAGGCCTATGGCTACACCTTC; CDR3 protein: CASSPEAYGYTF
V gene: TRBV6-6; D gene: NA; clone size: NA; J gene: TRBJ2-6; CDR3 DNA: TGTGCCAGCAGTCCTCCCTCTGGGGCCAACGTCCTGACTTTC; CDR3 protein: CASSPPSGANVLTF
V gene: TRBV7-9; D gene: NA; clone size: NA; J gene: TRBJ1-4; CDR3 DNA: TGTGCCAGCAGCTCCACCCGACAGGTTGGAGAAAAACTGTTTTTT; CDR3 protein: CASSSTRQVGEKLFF
V gene: TRBV4-1; D gene: TRBD1; clone size: NA; J gene: TRBJ1-6; CDR3 DNA: TGCGCCAGCAGCCAAGTGGGACAGCCAGATTCACCCCTCCACTTT; CDR3 protein: CASSQVGQPDSPLHF
V gene: TRBV19; D gene: TRBD1; clone size: once; J gene: TRBJ1-3; CDR3 DNA: TGTGCCAGTAGTATAGGGACAGGGAGAGGTTCCGGAAACACCATATATTTT; CDR3 protein: CASSIGTGRGSGNTIYF
V gene: TRBV30; D gene: TRBD1; clone size: medium-sized; J gene: TRBJ1-6; CDR3 DNA: TGTGCCTGGGAGACAGGGTCGCATTCACCCCTCCACTTT; CDR3 protein: CAWETGSHSPLHF